This T cell receptor beta chain is from a study of blood T cells in healthy people across ages. Points on this clonotype: Antigen: not known.

Sample-barcoded 5' priming and a J-beta primer mix drove a second PCR of roughly 6 to 12 cycles. Researchers report that a template-switch adaptor with 12 random nucleotides tagged each cDNA molecule. TCRdb re-called the 5' RACE reads through MiXCR, storing one row per CDR3 protein. This table has about 1.1 million distinct CDR3 sequences, around two fifths appearing once. Study conclusions and caveats: Fewer expanded clones and more diversity marked long-lived versus aged donors.

The germline V gene encodes CDR1 DFQATT and CDR2 SNEGSKA (reference sequence). CDR3 length: 13 residues. Losses at the gene ends were 3 bases for V and 2 bases for J; bases not matched to a gene: 2. The sequencing sample was made of blood. The receptor was isolated from a man aged 18 to 29 in good health. The gene calls are TRBV20-1 and TRBJ2-7, with TRBD1 matching over 9 bases. As DNA, the CDR3 is TGCAGTGCTAGGAGGACAGGGGCCTACGAGCAGTACTTC. It translates to CSARRTGAYEQYF.